These 6 T cell receptor beta chains share one sample of origin, sequenced in a study of T cells after yellow fever vaccination. TCRdb reprocessed the 5' RACE reads with MiXCR, giving one entry per CDR3 protein. Of about 500,000 distinct CDR3 sequences in the sample, less than 20% were seen once. The input for sequencing was PBMCs, taken more than 4 days after the first yellow fever vaccination. These receptor sequences come from a man between 18 and 35 years old who received the YFV17D yellow fever vaccine.

This clonotype has more than one count but fewer than ten. This sequence joins TRBV6-4 and TRBJ1-6; the D gene is possibly TRBD1 (5 bases). The CDR3 covers 14 residues. The V end lost 10 bases, the J end lost 7 bases, and 17 bases lay between the germline ends. Looked up from germline, CDR1 is MRHNA and CDR2 is SNTAGT. The CDR3 DNA sequence: TGTGCCACCGCTGAGACAGCGATCAATTCACCCCTCCACTTT. Amino acid sequence: CATAETAINSPLHF.

CDR3 protein: CASSQQGSTGELFF. Here the CDR3 DNA reads TGTGCCAGCAGCCAACAAGGATCCACCGGGGAGCTGTTTTTT. The rearrangement uses TRBV3-1 and TRBJ2-2; D unclear. In germline, CDR1 is LGHDT, CDR2 YNNKEL (reference sequence). Trimming took 2 bases from V and 4 from J, leaving 8 bases between them. This CDR3 has 14 residues.

This clonotype was observed a few times. V and J are TRBV6-1 and TRBJ2-1, with 10 bases lining up with TRBD2. The CDR3 runs to 15 residues. Germline-derived CDR1 and CDR2 are MNHNS and SASEGT. V was pared by 6 bases and J by 1 base, with 3 bases of the junction left unmatched. CDR3 residues: CASRERGGSYNEQFF. CDR3 bases: TGTGCCAGCAGGGAGCGGGGGGGATCCTACAATGAGCAGTTCTTC.

The V and J genes are TRBV6-1 and TRBJ2-7; weak D call: TRBD1 (5 bases). Per germline, CDR1 MNHNS and CDR2 SASEGT. V dropped 6 bases and J dropped 2 bases, with 11 bases sitting between them. The CDR3 extends over 13 amino acids. CDR3 loop: CASRIEGAYEQYF. CDR3 coding DNA: TGTGCCAGCAGAATCGAAGGGGCCTACGAGCAGTACTTC.

This clonotype has just a few counts. This chain joins TRBV12-3 or TRBV12-4 and TRBJ2-7, with 10 positions matching TRBD2. The CDR3 contains 15 residues. V lost 6 bases, J lost 4 bases, and 9 bases stayed unmatched. CDR3 sequence: CASSSSGGGRYEQYV. The CDR3 coding sequence is TGTGCCAGCAGCTCTAGCGGGGGTGGTAGGTACGAGCAGTACGTC.

The rearrangement links TRBV6-1 to TRBJ2-2; D could derive from TRBD1 or TRBD2 (5 bases each). Deletions cut 7 bases from V and 1 base from J, with 19 bases between. The CDR3 is 17 amino acids. The germline gives CDR1 MNHNS, CDR2 SASEGT. This CDR3 reads CASIPRAGTVNTGELFF. As DNA, the CDR3 is TGTGCCAGCATCCCCCGGGCCGGGACGGTGAACACCGGGGAGCTGTTTTTT.